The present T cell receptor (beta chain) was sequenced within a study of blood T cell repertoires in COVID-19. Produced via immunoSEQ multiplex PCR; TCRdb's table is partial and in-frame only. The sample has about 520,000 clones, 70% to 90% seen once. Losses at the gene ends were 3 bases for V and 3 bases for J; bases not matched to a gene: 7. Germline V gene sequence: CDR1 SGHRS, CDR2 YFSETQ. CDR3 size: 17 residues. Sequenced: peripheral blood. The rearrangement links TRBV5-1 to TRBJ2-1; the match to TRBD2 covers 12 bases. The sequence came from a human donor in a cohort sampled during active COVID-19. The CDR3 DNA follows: TGCGCCAGCAGCTCCGGGACTAGCGGGTTCTTCTACAATGAGCAGTTCTTC. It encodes CASSSGTSGFFYNEQFF.